The next 28 T cell receptor beta chains were all read from a single sample in a study of T-cell reconstitution after alpha-beta-depleted transplantation in children. As it was prepared, the TCRbeta library received unique molecular identifiers. TCRdb analysed the PCR reads with MiXCR anew, one entry per CDR3 protein. This table holds 800,000 to 1,000,000 distinct CDR3 sequences, under 30% found once. Source: PBMCs, mostly from graft donor cells, taken 360 days after TCRalphabeta/CD19-depleted stem cell transplant. These receptors all stem from a boy less than two years old who had a stem cell transplant for SCID, so the T cells may come from the graft donor.

This clonotype appeared a few times. V and J are TRBV10-3 and TRBJ2-5; possibly TRBD1 for D (6 bases). Germline CDR1 reads ENHRY; CDR2 reads SYGVKD. The CDR3 sequence is 14 residues long. V was clipped by 3 bases and J by 5 bases, with 13 bases between them. DNA of the CDR3: TGTGCCATCAGTGAACAGGGACCGGTGGAGACCCAGTACTTC. This sequence encodes CAISEQGPVETQYF.

This clonotype appeared a few times. The V call is TRBV18, the J call TRBJ1-1; D gene unclear. This CDR3 has 14 amino acids. CDR1 is KGHSH and CDR2 is LQKENI in the germline V gene. V was cut by 3 bases and J by 0 bases, with 8 bases left in between. CDR3 sequence (DNA): TGTGCCAGCTCACCGCTACAGCTGAACACTGAAGCTTTCTTT. It translates to CASSPLQLNTEAFF.

This clonotype was counted between two and nine times. The junction and the germline gene differ at one end; a read error may be behind it. The chain links TRBV20-1 to TRBJ2-3; weak D call: TRBD2 (6 bases). Germline V gene data show CDR1 as DFQATT and CDR2 as SNEGSKA (reference sequence). The CDR3 length is 13 residues. Written as DNA, the CDR3 is TGCAGCGCTACGGACTATTCCACAGATACGCAGTATTTT. Translation: CSATDYSTDTQYF.

This clonotype has more than one count but fewer than ten. The chain has TRBV24-1 and TRBJ2-2, with D hard to call. With 0 bases removed from V and 6 bases from J, the gap between germline ends came to 7 bases. Per the germline V gene, CDR1 is KGHDR and CDR2 is SFDVKD. This CDR3 contains 14 residues. The DNA for the CDR3 is TGTGCCACCAGTGATTTGCGTGGCGCCGGGGAGCTGTTTTTT. Translation gives CATSDLRGAGELFF.

A single count supports this clonotype. The chain employs TRBV29-1 and TRBJ2-1; D assignment may be TRBD1 or TRBD2 (5 bases each). V lost 5 bases, J lost 0 bases, and 14 bases lay in between. The germline CDR1 and CDR2 sequences are SQVTM and ANQGSEA. The CDR3 is made up of 15 amino acids. The CDR3 loop reads CSVRGLTSSYNEQFF. The CDR3 DNA reads TGCAGCGTTCGGGGCCTCACTAGCTCCTACAATGAGCAGTTCTTC.

The chain uses TRBV7-2 and TRBJ1-3; TRBD1 might be the D (5 bases). V lost 5 bases, J lost 6 bases, and 11 bases lay in between. This CDR3 region has 13 residues. Germline V lookup: CDR1 SGHTA, CDR2 FQGNSA. CDR3 DNA: TGTGCCAGCAGCCCAAGCAGGGTAAACACCATATATTTT. Protein: CASSPSRVNTIYF. The variable domain in full, with the rest retrieved from reference TRBV7-2 and TRBJ1-3, is GAGVSQSPSNKVTEKGKDVELRCDPISGHTALYWYRQSLGQGLEFLIYFQGNSAPDKSGLPSDRFSAERTGGSVSTLTIQRTQQEDSAVYLCASSPSRVNTIYFGEGSWLTVV.

This clonotype was seen repeatedly, ten times or more. This sequence joins TRBV9 and TRBJ2-1; 7 bases agree with TRBD2. Germline assignment: CDR1 SGDLS and CDR2 YYNGEE. CDR3 length: 16 residues. Trimming cost V 3 bases and J 2 bases; bases outside gene matches: 8. CDR3 amino acids: CASSEGSGVTYNEQFF. The DNA of the CDR3 is TGTGCCAGCAGCGAGGGCAGCGGGGTCACCTACAATGAGCAGTTCTTC.

This clonotype showed up just a few times. This rearrangement joins TRBV27 to TRBJ2-3, with D maybe TRBD2 (7 bases). V lost 3 bases and J 5 bases, leaving 15 bases between the germline ends. Per the germline V gene, CDR1 is MNHEY and CDR2 is SMNVEV (reference sequence). The CDR3 is made up of 15 amino acids. CDR3 residues: CASSFWRGQGDTQYF. CDR3 nucleotides: TGTGCCAGCAGTTTTTGGCGGGGGCAGGGAGATACGCAGTATTTT.

The chain recombines TRBV5-1 with TRBJ2-3, with D possibly matching TRBD2 (6 bases). Germline assignment: CDR1 SGHRS and CDR2 YFSETQ. The germline V and J ends were trimmed by 3 bases and 3 bases, with 8 bases remaining between them. CDR3 size: 13 residues. CDR3 region: CASSWGETDTQYF. The CDR3 bases are TGCGCCAGCAGCTGGGGGGAAACAGATACGCAGTATTTT.

This clonotype turned up a few times. V is TRBV20-1 and J is TRBJ2-1; 15 bases match TRBD2. Unmatched junction bases numbered 4, after V lost 5 bases and J lost 2 bases. This CDR3 is 16 amino acids long. The germline gives CDR1 DFQATT, CDR2 SNEGSKA (reference sequence). The CDR3 loop is CSARRTSGGAYNEQFF. CDR3 DNA: TGCAGTGCTCGCCGGACTAGCGGGGGGGCCTACAATGAGCAGTTCTTC.

The chain links TRBV7-2 to TRBJ2-7; TRBD1 matches at 8 bases. With 5 bases clipped from V and 4 bases from J, the junction kept 10 bases outside the gene matches. The CDR3 loop spans 15 amino acids. Per the germline V gene, CDR1 is SGHTA and CDR2 is FQGNSA. The CDR3 sequence: CASSPGRTGLYEQYF. CDR3 DNA: TGTGCCAGCAGCCCGGGCAGGACAGGGCTATACGAGCAGTACTTC.

This clonotype was recorded a few times. The chain combines TRBV11-2 with TRBJ2-6, with 7 bases matching TRBD1. Germline values: CDR1 SGHAT, CDR2 FQNNGV. V lost 5 bases to trimming and J lost 2 bases; unmatched junction nucleotides: 3. The CDR3 contains 15 residues. The chain's CDR3 is CASSTDRAGANVLTF. As DNA, the CDR3 is TGTGCCAGCAGCACAGACAGGGCTGGGGCCAACGTCCTGACTTTC.

This sequence joins TRBV19 and TRBJ2-1; possibly TRBD2 for D (7 bases). V lost 5 bases to trimming and J lost 2 bases, with 13 bases between them. This CDR3 is built from 15 residues. Germline loops: CDR1 LNHDA, CDR2 SQIVND (reference sequence). The CDR3 DNA reads TGTGCCAGTAGTTTGCGGGGGCCACCCTACAATGAGCAGTTCTTC. Protein: CASSLRGPPYNEQFF.

This sequence joins TRBV11-1 and TRBJ2-1; TRBD2 matches 13 bases. The germline V gene has CDR1 SGHAT and CDR2 FQDESV (reference sequence). This CDR3 is built from 19 residues. J gave up 1 base and V 0 bases, and 6 bases lay outside the gene matches. CDR3 nucleotides: TGTGCCAGCAGCTTAGCAGTAGGGACTAGCGGGGAGTCCTACAATGAGCAGTTCTTC. This gives the protein CASSLAVGTSGESYNEQFF.

A few counts support this clonotype. The chain joins TRBV7-8 to TRBJ2-2, with a weak D call TRBD2 (6 bases). CDR1 and CDR2 (germline): SGHVS, FQNEAQ. CDR3 length: 16 amino acids. Between the trimmed V and J ends, which lost 7 bases and 5 bases, there was a span of 20 bases. This CDR3 is CASTSPMLALTGELFF. The CDR3 DNA follows: TGTGCCAGCACCTCGCCCATGCTAGCGTTGACCGGGGAGCTGTTTTTT. Based on the CDR3 plus reference TRBV7-8 and TRBJ2-2, the full variable domain is GAGVSQSPRYKVAKRGQDVALRCDPISGHVSLFWYQQALGQGPEFLTYFQNEAQLDKSGLPSDRFFAERPEGSVSTLKIQRTQQEDSAVYLCASTSPMLALTGELFFGEGSRLTVL.

In DNA form, the CDR3 reads TGTGCCAGCACCGACCGGGACAGGGGCCGGATTGAAGCTTTCTTT. This codes for CASTDRDRGRIEAFF. V gene TRBV7-9 combines with J gene TRBJ1-1; 10 bases map to TRBD1. This CDR3 has 15 residues. Trimming took 7 bases from V and 7 from J; bases not matched to a gene: 12. CDR1 is SEHNR, CDR2 FQNEAQ, per germline (reference sequence).

This clonotype was counted only a few times. The chain is built from TRBV29-1 and TRBJ2-7, with 8 bases aligning to TRBD1. Germline lookup yields CDR1 SQVTM and CDR2 ANQGSEA. The CDR3 is 12 residues long. With 6 bases clipped from V and 5 bases from J, the junction kept 6 bases outside the gene matches. The CDR3 protein is CSVGTGWDEQYF. The DNA for the CDR3 is TGCAGCGTGGGGACAGGATGGGACGAGCAGTACTTC.

J is TRBJ2-3 and V is TRBV20-1, with TRBD2 matching over 7 bases. The CDR3 is 14 residues long. CDR1 is DFQATT, CDR2 SNEGSKA, per germline (reference sequence). CDR3 sequence: CSPRKSSGPDTQYF. In nucleotides, the CDR3 is TGCAGCCCTAGGAAGTCTAGCGGTCCAGATACGCAGTATTTT.

The chain links TRBV27 to TRBJ2-7; TRBD2 matches 8 bases. The CDR3 extends over 16 amino acids. The ends lost 3 bases at V and 5 bases at J; junction bases unmatched: 12. Looked up from germline, CDR1 is MNHEY and CDR2 is SMNVEV (reference sequence). The CDR3 sequence is CASSFVLAGGPHEQYF. CDR3 bases: TGTGCCAGCAGTTTCGTTTTGGCGGGGGGCCCCCACGAGCAGTACTTC.

The chain combines TRBV4-1 with TRBJ2-1; D is possibly TRBD2 (6 bases). Germline loops: CDR1 MGHRA, CDR2 YSYEKL. The CDR3 length is 17 residues. V was shortened by 4 bases and J by 4 bases, with 20 bases between the two germline ends. CDR3 in amino acids: CASSPTGTEGLYNEQFF. In nucleotides, the CDR3 is TGCGCCAGCAGCCCCACTGGTACGGAGGGTCTTTACAATGAGCAGTTCTTC.

This sequence joins TRBV7-8 and TRBJ1-4; 9 nucleotides match TRBD1. CDR3 length: 16 residues. V lost 5 bases to trimming and J lost 3 bases; unmatched junction nucleotides: 7. Germline CDR1 and CDR2: SGHVS and FQNEAQ. The CDR3 is CASSRDRVRSNEKLFF. CDR3 nucleotide sequence: TGTGCCAGCAGCAGGGACAGGGTGCGATCTAATGAAAAACTGTTTTTT.

There are many counts of this clonotype. The chain has TRBV29-1 and TRBJ1-1, with D unclear. Germline loops: CDR1 SQVTM, CDR2 ANQGSEA. The ends were cut back, 4 bases at V and 4 bases at J, with 7 bases in the middle. The CDR3 consists of 11 residues. The CDR3 sequence is CSVGILTEAFF. The CDR3 bases are TGCAGCGTTGGGATTCTCACTGAAGCTTTCTTT.

This clonotype was detected only a few times. The chain links TRBV30 to TRBJ2-6, with D perhaps matching TRBD1 (7 bases). The CDR3 runs 17 residues. The germline V gene encodes CDR1 GTSNPN and CDR2 SVGIG (reference sequence). V was shortened by 1 base and J by 0 bases, with 13 bases between the two germline ends. The CDR3 nucleotides are TGTGCCTGGAGTGGCGGGGCAGGGGGCTCTGGGGCCAACGTCCTGACTTTC. Protein sequence: CAWSGGAGGSGANVLTF. Based on the CDR3 plus reference TRBV30 and TRBJ2-6, the full variable domain is SQTIHQWPATLVQPVGSPLSLECTVEGTSNPNLYWYRQAAGRGLQLLFYSVGIGQISSEVPQNLSASRPQDRQFILSSKKLLLSDSGFYLCAWSGGAGGSGANVLTFGAGSRLTVL.

The J gene is TRBJ1-1, the V gene TRBV9, with unresolved D. Germline values: CDR1 SGDLS, CDR2 YYNGEE. This CDR3 has 13 residues. Trimming took 0 bases from V and 3 from J, leaving 6 bases between them. CDR3 protein: CASSVEYDTEAFF. The CDR3 DNA reads TGTGCCAGCAGCGTAGAGTATGACACTGAAGCTTTCTTT.

The chain links TRBV5-1 to TRBJ2-5, with a weak D call TRBD1 (5 bases). CDR3 size: 14 residues. Trimming left V 3 bases short and J 4 bases short, with 13 bases between. The V gene's germline CDR1 is SGHRS and CDR2 YFSETQ. CDR3 coding DNA: TGCGCCAGCAGCTCTGACAGTAGGGGAGAGACCCAGTACTTC. Residues: CASSSDSRGETQYF.

CDR3 DNA: TGCAGCGTTTCGAAGACAGGAACTGAAGGCTACACCTTC. Its translation: CSVSKTGTEGYTF. The chain employs TRBV29-1 and TRBJ1-2; maybe TRBD1 (6 bases). The CDR3 has 13 residues. Trimming removed 5 bases at V and 8 bases at J, with 18 bases between. CDR1 SQVTM and CDR2 ANQGSEA come from the germline V gene.

This clonotype came up a few times. The V gene is TRBV12-3 or TRBV12-4, the J gene TRBJ2-7, with TRBD1 identical over 7 bases. Trimming removed 2 bases from V and 0 bases from J; junction bases left unmatched: 4. The CDR3 has 15 residues. The CDR3 nucleotides read TGTGCCAGCAGTTTACGGGACAGTCCCTCCTACGAGCAGTACTTC. Translating gives CASSLRDSPSYEQYF.

This clonotype came up a few times. The CDR3: CASSSHREHQETQYF. The CDR3 DNA reads TGTGCCAGCAGCTCCCACAGGGAACACCAAGAGACCCAGTACTTC. V gene TRBV12-3 or TRBV12-4 combines with J gene TRBJ2-5, with TRBD1 as a possible D gene (6 bases). The CDR3 consists of 15 residues. The V end lost 6 bases, the J end lost 0 bases, and 14 bases lay between the germline ends.